Listed below are T cell receptor beta chains from one sample, sequenced in a study of spatial heterogeneity in lung cancer. Each CDR3 protein gets one entry after TCRdb re-called the 5' RACE reads with MiXCR. This repertoire shows almost 3,000 distinct CDR3 sequences, about 9.1% found once; its top ten account for about 6.4%. The sample was lung tumor tissue, taken at surgery. The source is a female donor with early-stage non-small cell lung cancer. Each CDR3 is given with its conserved first and last residue. A D gene is named only where the DNA matches it firmly. Size tells how often a clone was seen (once, few, many) or the class of an expanded clone, and some rows leave it out.

D,V,size,J,CDR3,DNA
TRBD2,TRBV6-1,medium-sized,TRBJ2-5,CASSEVGGGVETQYF,TGTGCCAGCAGTGAAGTTGGCGGGGGGGTCGAGACCCAGTACTTC
TRBD1,TRBV30,many,TRBJ1-4,CAGQGRDEKLFF,TGTGCCGGACAGGGGCGTGATGAAAAACTGTTTTTT
-,TRBV3-1,-,TRBJ2-1,CASSQGSRASSYNEQFF,TGTGCCAGCAGCCAAGGGAGTCGGGCAAGCTCCTACAATGAGCAGTTCTTC
-,TRBV19,-,TRBJ1-5,CASSPAGDGNQPQHF,TGTGCCAGTAGTCCTGCAGGGGATGGCAATCAGCCCCAGCATTTT
TRBD2,TRBV20-1,large,TRBJ2-2,CSASSGGGGGTGELFF,TGCAGTGCTAGTTCCGGTGGCGGGGGGGGCACCGGGGAGCTGTTTTTT
TRBD1,TRBV12-3/TRBV12-4,medium-sized,TRBJ1-5,CASSSRTGRGEPQHF,TGTGCCAGCAGTTCACGGACAGGCCGGGGGGAGCCCCAGCATTTT
-,TRBV12-3/TRBV12-4,medium-sized,TRBJ1-5,CASSPPSGTHFNQPQHF,TGTGCCAGCAGTCCTCCATCCGGGACACACTTTAATCAGCCCCAGCATTTT
-,TRBV5-1,-,TRBJ2-7,CASRFSEGAEQYF,TGCGCCAGCAGGTTCAGCGAGGGTGCCGAGCAGTACTTC
-,TRBV6-6,-,TRBJ1-6,CASSLISSSYNSPLHF,TGTGCCAGCAGTTTGATTTCCTCCTCCTATAATTCACCCCTCCACTTT
-,TRBV19,-,TRBJ1-4,CASSPNEKLFF,TGTGCCAGTAGTCCGAATGAAAAACTGTTTTTT
-,TRBV29-1,-,TRBJ2-7,CSVNTGSYEQYF,TGCAGCGTTAATACAGGATCCTACGAGCAGTACTTC
TRBD1,TRBV10-2,-,TRBJ1-4,CASRPGTGGEKLFF,TGCGCCAGCAGGCCGGGGACAGGGGGGGAAAAACTGTTTTTT
-,TRBV13,medium-sized,TRBJ1-1,CASSSFIPGHTEAFF,TGTGCCAGCAGCTCGTTTATTCCGGGGCACACTGAAGCTTTCTTT
-,TRBV12-3/TRBV12-4,medium-sized,TRBJ2-1,CASTRHNSRDNEQFF,TGTGCCAGCACACGACACAACTCACGGGACAATGAGCAGTTCTTC
-,TRBV30,medium-sized,TRBJ1-2,CAWSVRGEGYTF,TGTGCCTGGAGTGTCCGGGGGGAGGGCTACACCTTC
-,TRBV18,medium-sized,TRBJ2-1,CASSPTPGVSYNEQFF,TGTGCCAGCTCACCAACGCCGGGGGTAAGCTACAATGAGCAGTTCTTC
TRBD2,TRBV6-5,many,TRBJ2-1,CASSYSSGGTYNEQFF,TGTGCCAGCAGTTACTCGAGCGGGGGAACCTACAATGAGCAGTTCTTC
TRBD2,TRBV3-1,-,TRBJ2-3,CASSLRWGGRVTDTQYF,TGTGCCAGCAGCCTTCGATGGGGCGGGAGGGTCACAGATACGCAGTATTTT
-,TRBV13,-,TRBJ2-1,CASSSRQSSYNEQFF,TGTGCCAGCAGCTCCCGACAGAGCTCCTACAATGAGCAGTTCTTC
-,TRBV10-1,medium-sized,TRBJ2-1,CASSEPRSGPTRYNEQFF,TGCGCCAGCAGTGAGCCTCGAAGCGGACCGACTCGATACAATGAGCAGTTCTTC
-,TRBV4-2,-,TRBJ2-2,CASTNPSTGELFF,TGTGCCAGCACAAACCCAAGCACCGGGGAGCTGTTTTTT
-,TRBV6-1,medium-sized,TRBJ2-1,CASSGRQRGFF,TGTGCCAGCAGTGGGAGACAGAGGGGGTTCTTC
-,TRBV28,medium-sized,TRBJ1-4,CASGFPIEKLFF,TGTGCCAGCGGATTTCCCATAGAAAAACTGTTTTTT
-,TRBV2,few,TRBJ1-6,CASSVAGRESPLHF,TGTGCCAGCAGTGTTGCGGGGAGGGAATCACCCCTCCACTTT
-,TRBV30,medium-sized,TRBJ1-6,CAWSVLQESSYNSPLHF,TGTGCCTGGAGTGTCCTGCAGGAAAGCTCCTATAATTCACCCCTCCACTTT
-,TRBV2,medium-sized,TRBJ1-1,CASRLLTNTEAFF,TGTGCCAGCAGGTTATTAACGAACACTGAAGCTTTCTTT
-,TRBV2,medium-sized,TRBJ2-1,CASTPRGLDEQFF,TGTGCCAGCACCCCCAGGGGCCTAGATGAGCAGTTCTTC
TRBD2,TRBV19,-,TRBJ2-3,CASSIMRLAGPTDTQYF,TGTGCCAGTAGTATAATGCGGCTAGCGGGGCCCACAGATACGCAGTATTTT
-,TRBV5-1,medium-sized,TRBJ2-2,CASSLGHRNTGELFF,TGCGCCAGCAGCTTGGGACACCGGAACACCGGGGAGCTGTTTTTT
TRBD1,TRBV20-1,medium-sized,TRBJ1-1,CSARSTGTMNTEAFF,TGCAGTGCTCGGTCGACAGGGACCATGAACACTGAAGCTTTCTTT
TRBD1,TRBV10-3,many,TRBJ1-4,CAIGGTGRLEKLFF,TGTGCCATCGGGGGGACAGGGCGGCTTGAAAAACTGTTTTTT
-,TRBV12-3/TRBV12-4,many,TRBJ1-2,CASSLSGGLYTF,TGTGCCAGCAGTTTATCTGGGGGGCTCTACACCTTC
-,TRBV12-5,medium-sized,TRBJ1-6,CASGSTDGYNSPLHF,TGTGCTAGTGGTTCGACGGACGGCTATAATTCACCCCTCCACTTT
-,TRBV20-1,medium-sized,TRBJ2-7,CSARDLGSGGPVAEQYF,TGCAGTGCTAGAGATCTTGGTAGCGGCGGCCCTGTTGCCGAGCAGTACTTC
TRBD1,TRBV7-8,large,TRBJ2-7,CASSKYLVPGQGDLPYEQYF,TGTGCCAGCAGCAAATACCTCGTCCCGGGACAGGGAGACCTTCCCTACGAGCAGTACTTC
TRBD1,TRBV29-1,medium-sized,TRBJ2-7,CSVGTGIYEQYF,TGCAGCGTCGGGACAGGGATCTACGAGCAGTACTTC
-,TRBV24-1,medium-sized,TRBJ1-4,CATSDLGRREKLFF,TGTGCCACCAGTGATCTGGGACGAAGGGAAAAACTGTTTTTT
TRBD1,TRBV6-9,many,TRBJ1-5,CASLPDRLGTQHF,TGTGCCAGCCTCCCGGACAGGCTGGGGACCCAGCATTTT
-,TRBV27,medium-sized,TRBJ1-1,CASSPRTGVYTEAFF,TGTGCCAGCAGTCCCCGAACAGGTGTGTACACTGAAGCTTTCTTT
-,TRBV9,-,TRBJ1-5,CASSVGTENQPQHF,TGTGCCAGCAGCGTAGGGACAGAGAATCAGCCCCAGCATTTT
-,TRBV27,many,TRBJ1-2,CASSSGTGTRNYGYTF,TGTGCCAGCAGTTCAGGGACCGGAACACGGAACTATGGCTACACCTTC
-,TRBV20-1,many,TRBJ1-5,CSARGWSTVRNQPQHF,TGCAGTGCTAGAGGGTGGAGTACAGTCAGAAATCAGCCCCAGCATTTT
TRBD2,TRBV7-9,-,TRBJ2-2,CASSSLAGPNTGELFF,TGTGCCAGCAGCTCACTAGCGGGGCCGAACACCGGGGAGCTGTTTTTT
TRBD1,TRBV3-1,medium-sized,TRBJ1-1,CASRRQGQNTEAFF,TGTGCCAGCAGAAGACAGGGCCAGAACACTGAAGCTTTCTTT
TRBD1,TRBV29-1,medium-sized,TRBJ1-4,CSVRGTGRERLFF,TGCAGCGTTCGGGGGACAGGGCGGGAAAGGCTGTTTTTT
-,TRBV3-1,medium-sized,TRBJ2-1,CASSQTLRMDNEQFF,TGTGCCAGCAGCCAGACATTGAGGATGGACAATGAGCAGTTCTTC
-,TRBV15,many,TRBJ1-2,CATSREGEYYGYTF,TGTGCCACCAGCAGAGAGGGGGAGTACTATGGCTACACCTTC
TRBD2,TRBV10-1,medium-sized,TRBJ2-3,CASSVMAGGPTDTQYF,TGCGCCAGCAGTGTGATGGCGGGGGGGCCAACAGATACGCAGTATTTT
TRBD2,TRBV14,medium-sized,TRBJ2-5,CASSQPGGQETQYF,TGTGCCAGCAGCCAACCGGGGGGGCAGGAGACCCAGTACTTC
-,TRBV3-1,many,TRBJ2-1,CASSQAVASWESSYNEQFF,TGTGCCAGCAGCCAAGCCGTAGCTAGCTGGGAAAGCTCCTACAATGAGCAGTTCTTC
-,TRBV4-2,medium-sized,TRBJ1-2,CASSQDLGRGIDGYTF,TGTGCCAGCAGCCAAGACCTGGGCCGGGGGATTGATGGCTACACCTTC
-,TRBV7-2,medium-sized,TRBJ1-1,CASSLGRVEAFF,TGTGCCAGCAGCTTAGGCAGGGTTGAAGCTTTCTTT
-,TRBV7-2,medium-sized,TRBJ2-5,CASSLESTTLGTQYF,TGTGCCAGCAGCTTAGAAAGTACTACCCTGGGGACCCAGTACTTC
-,TRBV24-1,medium-sized,TRBJ2-2,CATSPPTRNTGELFF,TGTGCCACCAGTCCCCCCACGAGGAACACCGGGGAGCTGTTTTTT
-,TRBV9,medium-sized,TRBJ2-1,CASSVGQEVSYNEQFF,TGTGCCAGCAGCGTAGGGCAAGAGGTATCCTACAATGAGCAGTTCTTC
-,TRBV28,medium-sized,TRBJ1-3,CASSGPRDTIYF,TGTGCCAGCAGTGGCCCTCGAGACACCATATATTTT
-,TRBV6-2/TRBV6-3,large,TRBJ1-5,CASSPIWDAWTPQHSNQPQHF,TGTGCCAGCAGTCCCATATGGGATGCCTGGACCCCTCAGCATAGCAATCAGCCCCAGCATTTT